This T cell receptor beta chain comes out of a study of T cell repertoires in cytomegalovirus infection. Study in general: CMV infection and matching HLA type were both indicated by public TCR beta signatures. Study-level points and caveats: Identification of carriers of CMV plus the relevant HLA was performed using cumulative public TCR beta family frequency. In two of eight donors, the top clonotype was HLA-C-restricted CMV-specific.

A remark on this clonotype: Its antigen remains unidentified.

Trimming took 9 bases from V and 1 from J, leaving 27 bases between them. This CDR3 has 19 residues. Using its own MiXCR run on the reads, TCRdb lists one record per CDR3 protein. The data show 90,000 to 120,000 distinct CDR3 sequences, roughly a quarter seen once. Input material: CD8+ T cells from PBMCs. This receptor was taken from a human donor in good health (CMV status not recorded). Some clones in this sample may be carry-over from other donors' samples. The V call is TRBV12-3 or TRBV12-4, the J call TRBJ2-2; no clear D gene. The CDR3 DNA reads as TGTGCCAGACCCCTAGAACCACCTGATGGAGCTCGGAACACCGGGGAGCTGTTTTTT. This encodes CARPLEPPDGARNTGELFF.